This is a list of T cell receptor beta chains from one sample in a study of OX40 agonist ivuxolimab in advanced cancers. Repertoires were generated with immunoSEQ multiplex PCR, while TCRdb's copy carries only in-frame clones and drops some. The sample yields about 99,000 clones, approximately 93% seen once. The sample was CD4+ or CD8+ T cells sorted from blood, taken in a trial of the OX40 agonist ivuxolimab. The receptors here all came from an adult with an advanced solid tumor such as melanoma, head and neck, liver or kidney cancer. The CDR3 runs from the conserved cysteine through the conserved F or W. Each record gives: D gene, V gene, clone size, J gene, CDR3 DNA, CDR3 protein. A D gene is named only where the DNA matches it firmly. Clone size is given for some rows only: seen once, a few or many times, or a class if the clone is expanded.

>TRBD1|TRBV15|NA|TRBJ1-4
TGTGCCACCAGCAGAGAATCAAAGGACAGGGTATTAACTAATGAAAAACTGTTTTTT
CATSRESKDRVLTNEKLFF
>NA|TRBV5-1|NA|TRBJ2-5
TGCGCCAGCAGCGCCTTAGCCTTCATGGAGACCCAGTACTTC
CASSALAFMETQYF
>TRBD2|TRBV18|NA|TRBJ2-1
TGTGCCAGCTCACCAGAGAGTCCTAGCGGGAAGTACAATGAGCAGTTCTTC
CASSPESPSGKYNEQFF
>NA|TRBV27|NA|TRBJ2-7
TGTGCCAGCAGTTCCCGGGCCAACTACGAGCAGTACTTC
CASSSRANYEQYF
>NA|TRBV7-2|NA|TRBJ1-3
TGTGCCAGCAGCCCTCTGGGGCTCTCTGGAAACACCATATATTTT
CASSPLGLSGNTIYF
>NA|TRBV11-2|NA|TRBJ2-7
TGTGCCAGCAGTCTAAGCGGCGGACGTGACTACGAGCAGTACTTC
CASSLSGGRDYEQYF
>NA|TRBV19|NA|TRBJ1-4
TGTGCCAGTAGCATCCTCTTCCAGGAAAAACTGTTTTTT
CASSILFQEKLFF
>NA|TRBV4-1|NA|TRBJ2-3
TGCGCCAGCAGCCAGCTGGGGGGCCGGACAGATACGCAGTATTTT
CASSQLGGRTDTQYF
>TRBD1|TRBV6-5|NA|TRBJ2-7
TGTGCCAGCAGTACTCCGGGACAGGGGACCTACGAGCAGTACTTC
CASSTPGQGTYEQYF
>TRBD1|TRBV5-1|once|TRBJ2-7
TGCGCCAGCAGCTTTTTGCGGCAGGGGGACGAGCAGTACTTC
CASSFLRQGDEQYF
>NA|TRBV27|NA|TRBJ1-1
TGTGCCAGCAGGGGGGTCGGCACTGAAGCTTTCTTT
CASRGVGTEAFF
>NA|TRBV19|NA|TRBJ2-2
TGTGGGACGGGTGGGAGAATTAGCGGGGAGCTGTTTTTT
CGTGGRISGELFF
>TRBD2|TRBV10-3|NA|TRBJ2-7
TGTGCCATCACCGGGGGGGATTACTACGAGCAGTACTTC
CAITGGDYYEQYF
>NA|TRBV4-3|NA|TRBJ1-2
TGCGCCAGCAGCCAAACCCCAACTAACTATGGCTACACCTTC
CASSQTPTNYGYTF
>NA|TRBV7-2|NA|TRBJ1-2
TGTGCCAGCAGCTTTTCGAGCTCATCACATGGCTACACCTTC
CASSFSSSSHGYTF
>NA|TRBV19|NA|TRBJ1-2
TGTGCCAGTAGTATGTCGGGACCGCTGAACTATGGCTACACCTTC
CASSMSGPLNYGYTF
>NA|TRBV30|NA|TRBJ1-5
TGTGCCTGGAGTGGTAGCAATCAGCCCCAGCATTTT
CAWSGSNQPQHF
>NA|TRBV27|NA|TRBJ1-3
TGTGCCAGCAGTGGGGAGGGGCGAAACACCATATATTTT
CASSGEGRNTIYF
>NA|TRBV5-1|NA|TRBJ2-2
TGCGCCAGCAGCTTGGTCACGGGGCGGGTCACCGGGGAGCTGTTTTTT
CASSLVTGRVTGELFF
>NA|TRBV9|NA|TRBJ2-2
TGTGCCAGCAGCGTAGGGGCCACCGGGGAGCTGTTTTTT
CASSVGATGELFF
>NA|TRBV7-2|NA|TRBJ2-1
TGTGCCAGCAGCCCTGACCCCCTTTACAATGAGCAGTTCTTC
CASSPDPLYNEQFF
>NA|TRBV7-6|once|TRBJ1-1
TGTGCCAGCAGCTTAAGAGAGGGAAGTACTGAAGCTTTCTTT
CASSLREGSTEAFF
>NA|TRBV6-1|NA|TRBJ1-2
TGTGCCAGCAGTGGCTGGACAGAAAACTATGGCTACACCTTC
CASSGWTENYGYTF
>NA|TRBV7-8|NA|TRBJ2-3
TGTGCCAGCAGCCTCCATCGGGATACGCAGTATTTT
CASSLHRDTQYF
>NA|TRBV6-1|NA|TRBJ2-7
TGTGCCAGCAGTAAGTTACAGGGAGAAGGCTACGAGCAGTACTTC
CASSKLQGEGYEQYF
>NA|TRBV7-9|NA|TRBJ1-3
TGTGCCAGCAGCTTAGGGGTTCGGAACAGGCCCTCTGGAAACACCATATATTTT
CASSLGVRNRPSGNTIYF
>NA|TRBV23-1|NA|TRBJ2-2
TGCGCCAGCAGTCATTCGGCGGAAGAGTACACCGGGGAGCTGTTTTTT
CASSHSAEEYTGELFF
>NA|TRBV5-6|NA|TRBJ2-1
TGTGCCAGCAGCTTAACCGGGATCGCCTACAATGAGCAGTTCTTC
CASSLTGIAYNEQFF
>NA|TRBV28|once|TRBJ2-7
TGTGCCAGCAGTTTCTACGCCTACGAGCAGTACTTC
CASSFYAYEQYF
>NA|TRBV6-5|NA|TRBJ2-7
TGTGCCAGCAGGCGTAACAACGAGCAGTACTTC
CASRRNNEQYF
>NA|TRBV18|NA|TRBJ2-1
TGTGCCAGCTCACCTCAGTGGGGGCTAGCCTACAATGAGCAGTTCTTC
CASSPQWGLAYNEQFF
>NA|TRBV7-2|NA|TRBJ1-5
TGTGCCAGCAGCCTTGGGGCGGTTAATAGCAATCAGCCCCAGCATTTT
CASSLGAVNSNQPQHF
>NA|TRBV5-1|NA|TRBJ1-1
TGCGCCAGCAGCCCCCAGGTTGACACTGAAGCTTTCTTT
CASSPQVDTEAFF
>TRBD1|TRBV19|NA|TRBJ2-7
TGTGCCAGTAGTATCGGACAGGGTGTCTACGAGCAGTACTTC
CASSIGQGVYEQYF
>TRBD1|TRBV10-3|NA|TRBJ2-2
TGTGCCATCTTTCGACAGGGGGCGGACACCGGGGAGCTGTTTTTT
CAIFRQGADTGELFF
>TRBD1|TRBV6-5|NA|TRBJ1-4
TGTGCCAGCAGTTACCGCTCCGGGACAGTATATGAAAAACTGTTTTTT
CASSYRSGTVYEKLFF
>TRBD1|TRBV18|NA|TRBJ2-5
TGTGCCAGCCTACAGGGGGCTGGCCCCCAAGAGACCCAGTACTTC
CASLQGAGPQETQYF
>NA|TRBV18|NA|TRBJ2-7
TGTGCCAGCTCACCACGAGGCTCCTCCCTAGGCCACGAGCAGTACTTC
CASSPRGSSLGHEQYF
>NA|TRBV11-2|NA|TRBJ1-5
TGTGCCAGCAGTTTTACAGGGCCTCTCAATCAGCCCCAGCATTTT
CASSFTGPLNQPQHF
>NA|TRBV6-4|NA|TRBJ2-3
TGTGCCAGCAGTGACGCAGGGGTCGGTACGCAGTATTTT
CASSDAGVGTQYF
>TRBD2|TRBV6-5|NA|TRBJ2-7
TGTGCCAGCAGCTCAGCGGGAGAGCGCACCTACGAGCAGTACTTC
CASSSAGERTYEQYF
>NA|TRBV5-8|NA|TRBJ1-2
TGTGCCAGCAGCTTACAGGCCTATGGCTACACCTTC
CASSLQAYGYTF
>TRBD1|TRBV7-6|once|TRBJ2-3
TGTGCCAGCAGCCCGGGACAGGGGGCTTTTACAGATACGCAGTATTTT
CASSPGQGAFTDTQYF
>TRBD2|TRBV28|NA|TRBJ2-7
TGTGCCAGCGTCGGGACTAGTCGCCCCGTAAACTTC
CASVGTSRPVNF
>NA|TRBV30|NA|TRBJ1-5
TGTGCCTGGAGTGTAGGCGCGTCCGCAGGTAATCAGCCCCAGCATTTT
CAWSVGASAGNQPQHF
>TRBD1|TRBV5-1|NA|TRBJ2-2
TGCGCCAGCAGCTTAGGGGGCGAGCTTGTCGGGGAGCTGTTTTTT
CASSLGGELVGELFF
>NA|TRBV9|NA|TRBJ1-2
TGTGCCAGCAGCGTAGGAGGGCGGGCGGGGGGCAATGATGGCTACACCTTC
CASSVGGRAGGNDGYTF
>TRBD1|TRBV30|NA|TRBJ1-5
TGTGCCTGGAGTGTTCTAGGGACAGGGGGCGCCGGGGGCAATCAGCCCCAGCATTTT
CAWSVLGTGGAGGNQPQHF
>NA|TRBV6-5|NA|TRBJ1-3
TGTGCCAGCAGTTACGGGGGGGCTGCTGGAAACACCATATATTTT
CASSYGGAAGNTIYF
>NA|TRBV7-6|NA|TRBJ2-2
TGTGCCAGCCGTCCCCTCCGCGGGGAAGGTGGGGAGCTGTTTTTT
CASRPLRGEGGELFF
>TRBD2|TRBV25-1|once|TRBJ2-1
TGTGCCAGCAGGGGAGAGCGGGGGGCCCACAATGAGCAGTTCTTC
CASRGERGAHNEQFF
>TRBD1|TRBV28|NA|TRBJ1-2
TGTGCCAGCAGTATTTCGGGACAGTTAAACTATGGCTACACCTTC
CASSISGQLNYGYTF
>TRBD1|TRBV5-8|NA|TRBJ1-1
TGTGCCAGCACCGGACAGGGGACGTTGGGGACTGAAGCTTTCTTT
CASTGQGTLGTEAFF
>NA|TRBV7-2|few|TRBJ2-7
TGTGCCAGCAGCTCCGACACCACCTCCTACGAGCAGTACTTC
CASSSDTTSYEQYF
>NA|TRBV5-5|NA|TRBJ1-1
TGTGCCAGCAGTTCCGCGGCAGGGAAGAACACTGAAGCTTTCTTT
CASSSAAGKNTEAFF